This T cell receptor beta chain is drawn from a study of blood T cell repertoires in COVID-19. The wider study: The study drew acute and convalescent COVID-19 samples from the United States, Italy and Spain.

Authors' methods: The authors estimated nucleated cell counts from reference gene primer amplification. Libraries were prepared by immunoSEQ multiplex PCR; TCRdb keeps only in-frame clonotypes and omits some of them. From that table come the V and J calls and clone size; the DNA was used to work out D and trimming. The top ten clones hold roughly 1.5% of a sample with over 75,000 clones, 90% of them seen once. The V gene's germline CDR1 is LNHDA and CDR2 SQIVND (reference sequence). This CDR3 region has 15 residues. With 7 bases clipped from V and 6 bases from J, the junction kept 10 bases outside the gene matches.

This receptor was taken from a human donor with active COVID-19. The donor label of this sample is uncertain. What was sequenced was peripheral blood. V usage is TRBV19 and J usage is TRBJ2-2; TRBD1 agrees at 8 bases. The CDR3 sequence is CASTLLGQVPGELFF. The CDR3 coding sequence is TGTGCCAGTACCCTCTTGGGACAGGTCCCCGGGGAGCTGTTTTTT.